This T cell receptor beta chain comes out of a study of shared clonotypes between healthy human individuals. Replicate PCRs from sorted subsets contained about 200 ng DNA, which is roughly 30,000 T cell genomes. The table came from immunoSEQ multiplex PCR; TCRdb's copy has only in-frame clones and leaves some out. The sample yields around 2.3 million clones, nearly 97% seen once. There are 16 residues in the CDR3. About this clone: Its antigen is as yet unknown.

The study's findings and limits: Non-shared clonotypes displayed generation probabilities falling below those of clonotypes present in all four donors.

Splitting the CD4+ cells yielded a CD45RA+ naive subset and a CD45RA-negative memory subset. This sequence originates from a man aged 18 to 29 in good health. Sequencing used naive CD4+ T cells sorted from blood. Subset meaning: CD45RA+ positively selected. The chain links TRBV21-1 to TRBJ2-7; the table's D call TRBD1 went unverified against the DNA. TRBV21-1 is marked as a pseudogene. CDR3 DNA sequence: TGTGCCAGCAGCACCAGAGACACCGAATTCTCCTACGAGCAGTACTTC. This codes for CASSTRDTEFSYEQYF.